This passage covers 6 T cell receptor beta chains from one sample sequenced in a study of blood T cell repertoires in COVID-19. The repertoire was sequenced with immunoSEQ multiplex PCR; TCRdb's copy has only in-frame clones and lacks some. The sample includes 90,000 to 120,000 clones, more than 80% of them seen just once. Sequencing used peripheral blood. These receptors originate from a woman of 80 years or more with acute or convalescent COVID-19.

V usage is TRBV7-6 and J usage is TRBJ2-2; possible D gene TRBD1, 5 bases. The CDR3 length is 16 residues. The germline gives CDR1 SGHVS, CDR2 FNYEAQ. V lost 4 bases and J lost 0, with 12 bases in between. The CDR3 loop reads CASSSRVTSNTGELFF. DNA of the CDR3: TGTGCCAGCAGCTCCAGGGTCACCTCGAACACCGGGGAGCTGTTTTTT.

This chain links TRBV10-3 with TRBJ1-1; D remains unclear. Trimming took 7 bases from V and 7 from J, leaving 13 bases between them. The CDR3 spans 12 residues. The V gene's germline CDR1 is ENHRY and CDR2 SYGVKD. The CDR3 loop reads CAIINGLNEAFF. The CDR3 DNA reads as TGTGCCATCATTAATGGCCTTAATGAAGCTTTCTTT.

The chain employs TRBV28 and TRBJ1-2, with no clear D. This CDR3 is 14 amino acids long. The V end lost 6 bases, the J end lost 2 bases, and 13 bases lay between the germline ends. Germline values: CDR1 MDHEN, CDR2 SYDVKM. For the CDR3, the DNA is TGTGCCAGCAGGCGGGGTAGCATCAACTATGGCTACACCTTC. As protein: CASRRGSINYGYTF.

The chain carries TRBV24-1 and TRBJ2-3; TRBD2 is a possible D gene (7 bases). This CDR3 contains 17 residues. Germline CDR1 KGHDR, CDR2 SFDVKD. V was cut by 3 bases and J by 1 base, with 16 bases left in between. The CDR3 nucleotides read TGTGCCACCAGTGATGTCCTGGGGGGGCAGCGCACAGATACGCAGTATTTT. Protein: CATSDVLGGQRTDTQYF.

V usage is TRBV7-9 and J usage is TRBJ1-1, with D perhaps TRBD1 (5 bases). The ends were cut back, 0 bases at V and 4 bases at J, with 12 bases in the middle. Germline loops: CDR1 SEHNR, CDR2 FQNEAQ (reference sequence). The CDR3 contains 15 residues. The CDR3 spells CASSLALGGPTEAFF. The DNA of the CDR3 is TGTGCCAGCAGCTTAGCTCTGGGGGGACCCACTGAAGCTTTCTTT.

V gene TRBV30 combines with J gene TRBJ2-3; D might be TRBD2 (6 bases). Germline CDR1 and CDR2: GTSNPN and SVGIG (reference sequence). CDR3 length: 13 amino acids. The ends were cut back, 0 bases at V and 4 bases at J, with 8 bases in the middle. As DNA, the CDR3 is TGTGCCTGGAGTGTACGGAGGGCAGATACGCAGTATTTT. Residues: CAWSVRRADTQYF.